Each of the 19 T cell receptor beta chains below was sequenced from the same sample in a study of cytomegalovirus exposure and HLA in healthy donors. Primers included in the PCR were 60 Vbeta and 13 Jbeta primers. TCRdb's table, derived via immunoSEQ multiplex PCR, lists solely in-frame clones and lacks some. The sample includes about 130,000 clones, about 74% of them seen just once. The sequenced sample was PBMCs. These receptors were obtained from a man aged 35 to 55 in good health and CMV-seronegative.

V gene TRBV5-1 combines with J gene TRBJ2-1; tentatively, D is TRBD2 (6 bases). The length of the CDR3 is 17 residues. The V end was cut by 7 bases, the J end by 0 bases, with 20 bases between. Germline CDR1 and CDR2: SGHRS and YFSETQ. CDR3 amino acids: CASGTAGSGRSYNEQFF. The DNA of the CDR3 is TGCGCCAGCGGCACCGCGGGGAGCGGACGCTCCTACAATGAGCAGTTCTTC.

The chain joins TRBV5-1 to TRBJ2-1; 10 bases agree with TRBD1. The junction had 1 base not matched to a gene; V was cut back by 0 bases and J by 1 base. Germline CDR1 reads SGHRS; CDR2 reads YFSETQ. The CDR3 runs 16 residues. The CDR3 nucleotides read TGCGCCAGCAGCTTGGTGGGACAGGGGTCCTACAATGAGCAGTTCTTC. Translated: CASSLVGQGSYNEQFF.

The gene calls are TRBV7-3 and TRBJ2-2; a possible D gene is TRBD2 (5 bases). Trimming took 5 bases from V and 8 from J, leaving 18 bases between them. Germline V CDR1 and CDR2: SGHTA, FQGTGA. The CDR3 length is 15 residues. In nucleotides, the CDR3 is TGTGCCAGCAGCCAAAGCGGTGTAGTGGGGGGGGAGCTGTTTTTT. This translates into CASSQSGVVGGELFF. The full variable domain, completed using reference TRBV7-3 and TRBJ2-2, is GAGVSQTPSNKVTEKGKYVELRCDPISGHTALYWYRQSLGQGPEFLIYFQGTGAADDSGLPNDRFFAVRPEGSVSTLKIQRTERGDSAVYLCASSQSGVVGGELFFGEGSRLTVL.

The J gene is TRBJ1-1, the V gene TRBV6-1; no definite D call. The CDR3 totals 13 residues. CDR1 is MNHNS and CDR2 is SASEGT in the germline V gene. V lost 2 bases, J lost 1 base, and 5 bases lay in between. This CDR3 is CASSESPNTEAFF. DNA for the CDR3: TGTGCCAGCAGTGAAAGCCCGAACACTGAAGCTTTCTTT.

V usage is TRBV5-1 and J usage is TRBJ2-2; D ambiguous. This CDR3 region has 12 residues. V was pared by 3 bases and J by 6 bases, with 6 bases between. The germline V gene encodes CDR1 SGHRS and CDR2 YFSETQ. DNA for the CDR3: TGCGCCAGCAGCTCCCCTCCCGGGGAGCTGTTTTTT. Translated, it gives CASSSPPGELFF.

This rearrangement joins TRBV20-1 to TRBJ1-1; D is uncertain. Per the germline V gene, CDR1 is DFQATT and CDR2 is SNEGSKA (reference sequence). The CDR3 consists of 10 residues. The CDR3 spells CRAANTEAFF. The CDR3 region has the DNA TGCAGAGCGGCGAACACTGAAGCTTTCTTT.

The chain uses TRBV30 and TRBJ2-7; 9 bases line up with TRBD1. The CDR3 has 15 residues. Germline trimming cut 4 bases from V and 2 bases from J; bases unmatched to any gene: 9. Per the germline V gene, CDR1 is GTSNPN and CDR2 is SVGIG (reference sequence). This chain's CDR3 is CAWNGFGTGTYEQYF. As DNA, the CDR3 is TGTGCCTGGAATGGTTTCGGGACAGGGACCTACGAGCAGTACTTC.

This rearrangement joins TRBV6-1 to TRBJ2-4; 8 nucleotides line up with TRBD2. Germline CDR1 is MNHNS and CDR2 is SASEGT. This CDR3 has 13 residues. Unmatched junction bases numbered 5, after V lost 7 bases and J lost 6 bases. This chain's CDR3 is CASNPSGGNIQYF. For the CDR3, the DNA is TGTGCCAGCAACCCCAGCGGGGGAAACATTCAGTACTTC.

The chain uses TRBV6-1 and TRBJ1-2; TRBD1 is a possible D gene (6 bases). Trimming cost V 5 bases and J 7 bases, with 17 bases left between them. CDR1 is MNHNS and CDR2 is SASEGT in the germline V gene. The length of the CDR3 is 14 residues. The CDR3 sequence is CASSTTTGSTGYTF. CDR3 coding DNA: TGTGCCAGCAGTACGACTACAGGGTCGACTGGCTACACCTTC.

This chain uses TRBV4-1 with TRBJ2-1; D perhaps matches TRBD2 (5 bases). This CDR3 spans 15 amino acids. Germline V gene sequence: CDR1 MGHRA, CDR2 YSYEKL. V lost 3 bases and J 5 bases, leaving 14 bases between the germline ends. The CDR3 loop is CASSQLGRRDNEQFF. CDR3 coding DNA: TGCGCCAGCAGCCAGCTAGGGAGAAGGGACAATGAGCAGTTCTTC.

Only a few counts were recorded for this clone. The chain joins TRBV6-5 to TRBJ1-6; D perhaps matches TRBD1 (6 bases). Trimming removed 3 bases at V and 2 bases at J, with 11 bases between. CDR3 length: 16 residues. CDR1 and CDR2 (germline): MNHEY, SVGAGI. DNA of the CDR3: TGTGCCAGCAGTTATGGGGGGGCTACCTATAATTCACCCCTCCACTTT. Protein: CASSYGGATYNSPLHF.

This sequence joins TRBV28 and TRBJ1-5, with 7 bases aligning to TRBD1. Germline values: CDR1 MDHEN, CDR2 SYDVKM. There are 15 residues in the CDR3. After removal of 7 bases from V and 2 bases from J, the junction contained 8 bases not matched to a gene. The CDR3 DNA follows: TGTGCCAGCAAAACCCAGGGGGTCGGCAATCAGCCCCAGCATTTT. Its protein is CASKTQGVGNQPQHF.

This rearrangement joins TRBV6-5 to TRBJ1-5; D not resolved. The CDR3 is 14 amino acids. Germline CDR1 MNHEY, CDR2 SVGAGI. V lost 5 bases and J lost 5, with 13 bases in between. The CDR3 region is CASSTTLGDQPQHF. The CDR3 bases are TGTGCCAGCAGTACCACCCTGGGCGATCAGCCCCAGCATTTT.

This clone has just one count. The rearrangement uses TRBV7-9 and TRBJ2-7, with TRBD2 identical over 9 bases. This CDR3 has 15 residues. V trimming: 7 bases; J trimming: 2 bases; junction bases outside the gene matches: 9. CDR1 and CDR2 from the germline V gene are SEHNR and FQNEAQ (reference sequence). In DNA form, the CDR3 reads TGTGCCAGCACCCTAATGGCGGGAGGGGCCTACGAGCAGTACTTC. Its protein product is CASTLMAGGAYEQYF.

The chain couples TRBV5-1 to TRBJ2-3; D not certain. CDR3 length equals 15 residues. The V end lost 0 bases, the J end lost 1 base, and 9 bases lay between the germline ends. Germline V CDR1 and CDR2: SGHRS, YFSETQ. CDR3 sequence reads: CASSLAVGGTDTQYF. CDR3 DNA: TGCGCCAGCAGCTTGGCCGTCGGAGGCACAGATACGCAGTATTTT.

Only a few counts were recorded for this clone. This CDR3 reads CASSEGDESQPQHF. DNA for the CDR3: TGTGCCAGCAGTGAGGGCGACGAAAGTCAGCCCCAGCATTTT. V is TRBV2 and J is TRBJ1-5, with D unclear. Per germline, CDR1 SNHLY and CDR2 FYNNEI. This CDR3 region has 14 residues. With 3 bases removed from V and 6 bases from J, the gap between germline ends came to 12 bases.

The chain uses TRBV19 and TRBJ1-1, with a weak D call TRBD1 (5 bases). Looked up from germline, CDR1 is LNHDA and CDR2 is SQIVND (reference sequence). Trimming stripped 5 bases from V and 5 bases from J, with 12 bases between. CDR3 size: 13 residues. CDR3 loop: CASSQQVETEAFF. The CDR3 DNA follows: TGTGCCAGTAGTCAACAGGTGGAGACTGAAGCTTTCTTT.

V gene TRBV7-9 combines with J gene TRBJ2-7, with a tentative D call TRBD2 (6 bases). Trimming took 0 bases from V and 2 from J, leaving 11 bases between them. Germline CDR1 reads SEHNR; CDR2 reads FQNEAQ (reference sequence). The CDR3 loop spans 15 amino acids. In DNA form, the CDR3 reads TGTGCCAGCAGCTTAGCGGAGGGAGGTGCCTACGAGCAGTACTTC. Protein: CASSLAEGGAYEQYF.

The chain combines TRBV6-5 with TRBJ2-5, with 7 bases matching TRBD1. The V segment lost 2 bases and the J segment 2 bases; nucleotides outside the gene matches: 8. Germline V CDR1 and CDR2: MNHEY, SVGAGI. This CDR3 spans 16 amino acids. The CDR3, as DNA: TGTGCCAGCAGTTACGAGTATTGGACAGGACAAGAGACCCAGTACTTC. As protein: CASSYEYWTGQETQYF.